Sequencing of this T cell receptor beta chain was carried out in a study of T-cell memory formation after mild COVID-19. Trimming removed 0 bases at V and 3 bases at J, with 8 bases between. There are 14 residues in the CDR3. The germline CDR1 and CDR2 sequences are SEHNR and FQNEAQ (reference sequence). TCRdb re-called the 5' RACE reads with MiXCR, one entry per CDR3 protein. The sample comprises 350,000 or so distinct CDR3 sequences, under 15% of which are singletons, and around a fifth rests with the top ten. Material for sequencing was PBMCs or a T cell subset sorted from them (not recorded which). The receptor's source is a man younger than 30 who had mild COVID-19 (a few samples of this study predate the infection). Cell type and time point are not known. The chain recombines TRBV7-9 with TRBJ1-2, with D tentatively TRBD1 (5 bases). In nucleotides, the CDR3 is TGTGCCAGCAGCTTAGCAGGGGCATACTATGGCTACACCTTC. It translates to CASSLAGAYYGYTF.